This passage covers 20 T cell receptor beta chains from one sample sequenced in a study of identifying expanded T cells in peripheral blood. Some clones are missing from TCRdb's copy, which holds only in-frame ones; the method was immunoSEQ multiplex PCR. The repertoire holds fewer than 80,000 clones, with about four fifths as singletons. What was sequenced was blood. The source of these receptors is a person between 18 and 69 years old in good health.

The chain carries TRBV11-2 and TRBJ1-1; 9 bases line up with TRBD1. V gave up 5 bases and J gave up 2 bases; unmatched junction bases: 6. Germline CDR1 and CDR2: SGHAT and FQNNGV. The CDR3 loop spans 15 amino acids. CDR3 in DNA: TGTGCCAGCAGCGGGCACAGGGGGCGTAACACTGAAGCTTTCTTT. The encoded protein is CASSGHRGRNTEAFF.

CDR3 DNA sequence: TGCGCCAGCAGCCAAACGCAACCGGGACAGGGTTTCTCCGGTGGCTACACCTTC. Encoded protein: CASSQTQPGQGFSGGYTF. This chain uses TRBV4-3 with TRBJ1-2; 9 nucleotides line up with TRBD1. After removal of 2 bases from V and 7 bases from J, the junction contained 17 bases not matched to a gene. This CDR3 region has 18 residues. Germline CDR1 and CDR2: LGHNA and YSLEER.

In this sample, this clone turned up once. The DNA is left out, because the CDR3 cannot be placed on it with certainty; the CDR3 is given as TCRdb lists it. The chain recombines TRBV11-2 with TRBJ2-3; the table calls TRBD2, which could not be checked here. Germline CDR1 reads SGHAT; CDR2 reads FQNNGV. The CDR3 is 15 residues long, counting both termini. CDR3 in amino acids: CASSTSGGSQYTQYF.

The CDR3 DNA is TGTGCCAGCAGCCTCATGTCCCGGGACGAGCAGTACTTC. Translated: CASSLMSRDEQYF. The chain carries TRBV11-3 and TRBJ2-7; no reliable D call. V lost 5 bases, J lost 5 bases, and 13 bases lay in between. Germline V lookup: CDR1 SGHNT, CDR2 YENEEA. The CDR3 loop spans 13 amino acids.

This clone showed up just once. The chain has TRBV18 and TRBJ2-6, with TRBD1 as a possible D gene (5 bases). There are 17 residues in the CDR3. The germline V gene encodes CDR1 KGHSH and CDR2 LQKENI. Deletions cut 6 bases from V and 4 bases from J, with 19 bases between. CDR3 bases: TGTGCCAGCTCCCGACAGTCCGATCTTTTAGGGGCCAACGTCCTGACTTTC. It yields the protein CASSRQSDLLGANVLTF.

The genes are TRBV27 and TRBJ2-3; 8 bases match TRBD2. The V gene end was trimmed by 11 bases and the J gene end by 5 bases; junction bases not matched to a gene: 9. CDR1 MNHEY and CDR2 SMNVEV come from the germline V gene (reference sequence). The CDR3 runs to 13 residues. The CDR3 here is CAAGGQGRDTQYF. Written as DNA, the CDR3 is TGTGCCGCGGGAGGCCAGGGGAGAGATACGCAGTATTTT.

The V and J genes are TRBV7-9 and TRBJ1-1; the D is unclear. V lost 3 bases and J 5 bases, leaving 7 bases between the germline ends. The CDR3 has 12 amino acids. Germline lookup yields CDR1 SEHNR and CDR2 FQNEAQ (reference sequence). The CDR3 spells CASSFGVTEAFF. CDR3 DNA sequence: TGTGCCAGCAGCTTTGGGGTAACTGAAGCTTTCTTT.

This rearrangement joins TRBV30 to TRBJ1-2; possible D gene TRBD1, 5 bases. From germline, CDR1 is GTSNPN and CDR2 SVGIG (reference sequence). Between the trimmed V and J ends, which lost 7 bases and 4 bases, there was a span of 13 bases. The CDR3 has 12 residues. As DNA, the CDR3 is TGTGCCTATCCAAGACAGTCCTATGGCTACACCTTC. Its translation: CAYPRQSYGYTF. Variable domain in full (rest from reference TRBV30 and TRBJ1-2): SQTIHQWPATLVQPVGSPLSLECTVEGTSNPNLYWYRQAAGRGLQLLFYSVGIGQISSEVPQNLSASRPQDRQFILSSKKLLLSDSGFYLCAYPRQSYGYTFGSGTRLTVV.

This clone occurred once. CDR3 coding DNA: TGTGCCAGTACAGGGGGGACCGCGAACACCGGGGAGCTGTTTTTT. It specifies CASTGGTANTGELFF. The V and J genes are TRBV19 and TRBJ2-2, with a tentative D call TRBD1 (7 bases). The CDR3 covers 15 residues. The V and J ends lost 7 bases and 0 bases respectively, with 12 bases between them. In germline, CDR1 is LNHDA, CDR2 SQIVND (reference sequence).

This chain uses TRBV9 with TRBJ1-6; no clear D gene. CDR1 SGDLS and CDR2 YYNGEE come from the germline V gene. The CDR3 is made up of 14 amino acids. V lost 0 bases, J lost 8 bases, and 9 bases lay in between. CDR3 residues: CASSVVGKDSPLHF. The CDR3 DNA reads TGTGCCAGCAGCGTAGTAGGAAAGGATTCACCCCTCCACTTT.

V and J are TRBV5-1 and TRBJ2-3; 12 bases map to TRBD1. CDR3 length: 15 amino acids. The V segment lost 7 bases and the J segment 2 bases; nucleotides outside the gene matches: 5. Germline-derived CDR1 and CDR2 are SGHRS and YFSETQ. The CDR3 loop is CASLRDRGLTDTQYF. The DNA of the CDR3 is TGCGCCAGCCTCCGGGACAGGGGGCTCACAGATACGCAGTATTTT.

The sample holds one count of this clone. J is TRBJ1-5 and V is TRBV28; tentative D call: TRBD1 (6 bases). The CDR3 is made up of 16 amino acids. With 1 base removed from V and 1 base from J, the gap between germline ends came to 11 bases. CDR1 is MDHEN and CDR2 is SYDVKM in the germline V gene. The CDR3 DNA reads TGTGCCAGCAGTTTATACAGCGGGGGCAGCAATCAGCCCCAGCATTTT. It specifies CASSLYSGGSNQPQHF.

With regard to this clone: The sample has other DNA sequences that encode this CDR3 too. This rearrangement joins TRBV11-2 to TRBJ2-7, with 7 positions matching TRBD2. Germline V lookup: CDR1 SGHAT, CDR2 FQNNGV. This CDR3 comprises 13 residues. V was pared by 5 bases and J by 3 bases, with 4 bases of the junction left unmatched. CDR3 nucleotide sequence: TGTGCCAGCAGCAGGGACTACCGCTACGAGCAGTACTTC. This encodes CASSRDYRYEQYF.

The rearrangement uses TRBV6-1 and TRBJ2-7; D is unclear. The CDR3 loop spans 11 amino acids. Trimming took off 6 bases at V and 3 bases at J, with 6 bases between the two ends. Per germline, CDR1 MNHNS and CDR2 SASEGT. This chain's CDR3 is CASSRVYEQYF. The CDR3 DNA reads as TGTGCCAGCAGCCGGGTCTACGAGCAGTACTTC.

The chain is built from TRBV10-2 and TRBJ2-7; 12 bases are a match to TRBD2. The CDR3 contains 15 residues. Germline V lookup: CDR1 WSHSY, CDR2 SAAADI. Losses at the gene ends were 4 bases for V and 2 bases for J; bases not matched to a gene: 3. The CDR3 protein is CASSALAGGTYEQYF. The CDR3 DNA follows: TGCGCCAGCAGTGCCCTAGCGGGAGGGACCTACGAGCAGTACTTC.

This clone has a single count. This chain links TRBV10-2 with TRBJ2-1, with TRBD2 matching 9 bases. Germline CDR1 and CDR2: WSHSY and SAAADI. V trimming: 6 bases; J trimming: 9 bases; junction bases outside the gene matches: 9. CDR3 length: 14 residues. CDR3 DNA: TGCGCCAGCAGGTTAGCGGGGGCGTCGGGTGAGCAGTTCTTC. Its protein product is CASRLAGASGEQFF.

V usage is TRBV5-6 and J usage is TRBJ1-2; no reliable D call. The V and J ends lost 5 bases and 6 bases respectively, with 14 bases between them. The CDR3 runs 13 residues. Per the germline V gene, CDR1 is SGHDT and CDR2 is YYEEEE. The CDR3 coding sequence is TGTGCCAGCAGTCGCGATATGAGGAATGGCTACACCTTC. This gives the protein CASSRDMRNGYTF.

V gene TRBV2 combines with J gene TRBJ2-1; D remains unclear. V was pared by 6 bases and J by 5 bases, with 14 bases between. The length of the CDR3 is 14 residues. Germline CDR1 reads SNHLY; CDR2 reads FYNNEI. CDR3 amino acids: CASRARNRDNEQFF. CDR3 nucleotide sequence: TGTGCCAGCAGGGCCCGGAATCGGGACAATGAGCAGTTCTTC.

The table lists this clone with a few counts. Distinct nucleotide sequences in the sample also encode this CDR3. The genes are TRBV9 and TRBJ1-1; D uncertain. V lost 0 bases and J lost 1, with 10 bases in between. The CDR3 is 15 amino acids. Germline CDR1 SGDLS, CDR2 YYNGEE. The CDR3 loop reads CASSVGSLGNTEAFF. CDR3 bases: TGTGCCAGCAGCGTAGGCAGTTTGGGGAACACTGAAGCTTTCTTT.

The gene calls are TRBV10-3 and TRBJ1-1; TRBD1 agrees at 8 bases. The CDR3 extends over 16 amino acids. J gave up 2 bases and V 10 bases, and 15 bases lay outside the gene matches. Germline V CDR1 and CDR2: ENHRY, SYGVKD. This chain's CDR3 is CATGRGTGGGNTEAFF. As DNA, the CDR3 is TGTGCCACCGGGAGGGGGACAGGAGGAGGAAACACTGAAGCTTTCTTT.